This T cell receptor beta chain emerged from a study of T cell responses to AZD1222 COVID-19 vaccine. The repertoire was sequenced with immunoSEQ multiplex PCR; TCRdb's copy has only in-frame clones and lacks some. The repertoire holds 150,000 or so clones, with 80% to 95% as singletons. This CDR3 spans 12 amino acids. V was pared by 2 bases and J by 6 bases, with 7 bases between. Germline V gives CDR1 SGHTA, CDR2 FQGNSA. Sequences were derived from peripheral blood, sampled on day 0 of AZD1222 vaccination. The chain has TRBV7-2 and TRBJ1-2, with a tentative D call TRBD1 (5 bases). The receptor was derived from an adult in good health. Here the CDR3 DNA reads TGTGCCAGCAGCTTACTGACAGATGGCTACACCTTC. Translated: CASSLLTDGYTF.